The 30 T cell receptor beta chains given below trace back to one sample, sequenced in a study of T cells in narcolepsy listed by TCRdb under 2018. Preparation of the library involved the immunoSEQ multiplex PCR assay. The table comes from immuneACCESS by way of TCRdb, which keeps in-frame sequences with V and J called. Part of the clones is missing from these tables; in studies checked, under half for an unresolved V gene and the rest for unknown reasons. The sample yields about 3,400 clones; around 62% were counted once. Together, the top ten hold 45% to 65% of the sample. The sequencing input was CD45RA- memory CD8+ T cells from PBMCs. The cell subset or site label corresponds to: memory T cells sorted ex vivo from peripheral blood. These receptors were taken from a human donor with narcolepsy.

This chain uses TRBV6-5 with TRBJ1-5; D is unclear. CDR1 and CDR2 (germline): MNHEY, SVGAGI. CDR3 size: 13 residues. V lost 4 bases and J lost 4, with 8 bases in between. The CDR3, as DNA: TGTGCCAGCAGTTTTAAATCAAATCAGCCCCAGCATTTT. Protein sequence: CASSFKSNQPQHF.

The rearrangement links TRBV27 to TRBJ1-2; no definite D call. The V gene's germline CDR1 is MNHEY and CDR2 SMNVEV (reference sequence). The CDR3 is 11 residues long. V lost 5 bases and J lost 4, with 5 bases in between. The CDR3 region is CASSNFYGYTF. The CDR3 DNA sequence: TGTGCCAGCAGTAATTTCTATGGCTACACCTTC.

This sequence joins TRBV2 and TRBJ2-1; no clear D. Germline V gene sequence: CDR1 SNHLY, CDR2 FYNNEI. The V end lost 8 bases, the J end lost 5 bases, and 7 bases lay between the germline ends. This CDR3 is built from 11 residues. The CDR3 nucleotides read TGTGCCAGCTCTGGTCACAATGAGCAGTTCTTC. Residues: CASSGHNEQFF.

V and J are TRBV7-2 and TRBJ2-5; D uncertain. The V and J ends lost 5 bases and 0 bases respectively, with 16 bases between them. This CDR3 comprises 16 residues. Germline V gene lookup returns CDR1 SGHTA and CDR2 FQGNSA. The DNA of the CDR3 is TGTGCCAGCAGCCCCGGACGAGAGATGTACCAAGAGACCCAGTACTTC. Translated: CASSPGREMYQETQYF. The full variable domain, with the rest looked up from reference TRBV7-2 and TRBJ2-5, is GAGVSQSPSNKVTEKGKDVELRCDPISGHTALYWYRQSLGQGLEFLIYFQGNSAPDKSGLPSDRFSAERTGGSVSTLTIQRTQQEDSAVYLCASSPGREMYQETQYFGPGTRLLVL.

The CDR3 sequence: CASIRKDTQYF. DNA of the CDR3: TGTGCCAGCATCCGTAAGGATACGCAGTATTTT. The rearrangement links TRBV6-1 to TRBJ2-3; D gene uncertain. Germline V gives CDR1 MNHNS, CDR2 SASEGT. Trimming left V 7 bases short and J 6 bases short, with 8 bases between. This CDR3 is 11 amino acids long.

This clone has only a few counts. The chain combines TRBV6-5 with TRBJ2-7; 8 positions agree with TRBD2. Trimming took 7 bases from V and 5 from J; bases not matched to a gene: 7. The CDR3 has 13 residues. Per germline, CDR1 MNHEY and CDR2 SVGAGI. The CDR3 bases are TGTGCCAGCACGGGCGGGGGGCTTGACGAGCAGTACTTC. This gives the protein CASTGGGLDEQYF.

The CDR3 loop is CASSNGVRRDNEQFF. The CDR3, as DNA: TGCGCCAGCAGCAACGGGGTCCGGCGTGACAATGAGCAGTTCTTC. The chain carries TRBV4-1 and TRBJ2-1, with TRBD2 as a possible D gene (5 bases). Germline V CDR1 and CDR2: MGHRA, YSYEKL. V gave up 5 bases and J gave up 5 bases, with 16 bases separating them. The CDR3 runs 15 residues.

This clone showed up just once. Its ends do not fully match the called genes, so a read error is possible. This chain links TRBV5-4 with TRBJ1-1; TRBD1 matches 12 bases. From germline, CDR1 is SGHNT and CDR2 YYREEE (reference sequence). This CDR3 spans 12 amino acids. CDR3 loop: CASSPGTGGSSF. The CDR3 coding sequence is TGTGCCAGCAGCCCCGGGACAGGGGGCTCATCCTTT.

This chain uses TRBV4-2 with TRBJ1-5; no reliable D call. Germline values: CDR1 LGHNA, CDR2 YNFKEQ. The CDR3 loop spans 15 amino acids. V was shortened by 2 bases and J by 0 bases, with 8 bases between the two germline ends. CDR3 in amino acids: CASSQSSNSNQPQHF. DNA for the CDR3: TGTGCCAGCAGCCAAAGTTCGAATAGCAATCAGCCCCAGCATTTT.

V usage is TRBV7-8 and J usage is TRBJ2-2, with 10 bases identical to TRBD2. Germline CDR1 reads SGHVS; CDR2 reads FQNEAQ. V shed 1 base and J 3 bases; nucleotides not matched to a gene: 5. This CDR3 spans 17 amino acids. The chain's CDR3 is CASSLDKAGGDTGELFF. The DNA for the CDR3 is TGTGCCAGCAGCTTAGATAAAGCGGGGGGGGACACCGGGGAGCTGTTTTTT. Full variable domain (missing parts from reference TRBV7-8 and TRBJ2-2): GAGVSQSPRYKVAKRGQDVALRCDPISGHVSLFWYQQALGQGPEFLTYFQNEAQLDKSGLPSDRFFAERPEGSVSTLKIQRTQQEDSAVYLCASSLDKAGGDTGELFFGEGSRLTVL.

This sequence joins TRBV4-1 and TRBJ2-7; 7 bases agree with TRBD1. Germline assignment: CDR1 MGHRA and CDR2 YSYEKL. J lost 2 bases, V lost 0 bases, and 4 bases had no gene match. This CDR3 contains 15 residues. CDR3 sequence: CASSQDQGGAYEQYF. The CDR3 DNA follows: TGCGCCAGCAGCCAAGACCAAGGGGGCGCCTACGAGCAGTACTTC.

The chain carries TRBV19 and TRBJ1-2, with unresolved D. Germline V lookup: CDR1 LNHDA, CDR2 SQIVND (reference sequence). CDR3 length: 14 residues. Trimming pared 3 bases from V and 5 bases from J, leaving 13 bases between. For the CDR3, the DNA is TGTGCCAGTAGTATTAAAGGCCGGACTTATGGCTACACCTTC. Translation: CASSIKGRTYGYTF. The full variable domain, with the rest looked up from reference TRBV19 and TRBJ1-2, is DGGITQSPKYLFRKEGQNVTLSCEQNLNHDAMYWYRQDPGQGLRLIYYSQIVNDFQKGDIAEGYSVSREKKESFPLTVTSAQKNPTAFYLCASSIKGRTYGYTFGSGTRLTVV.

This chain joins TRBV2 and TRBJ2-5, with 13 positions matching TRBD2. The J call is doubtful: the DNA matches TRBJ2-7 better. From germline, CDR1 is SNHLY and CDR2 FYNNEI. CDR3 length equals 15 residues. CDR3 coding DNA: TGTGCCAGCAGAGCCGGGACTAGCGGGGAGTACGAGCAGTACTTC. It codes for CASRAGTSGEYEQYF.

The chain is built from TRBV14 and TRBJ2-7; no clear D gene. Trimming pared 3 bases from V and 7 bases from J, leaving 7 bases between. Germline CDR1 and CDR2: SGHDN and FVKESK. This CDR3 region has 11 residues. The CDR3 DNA is TGTGCCAGCAGCCAGGTAAAGGAGCAGTACTTC. Its translation: CASSQVKEQYF.

This sequence joins TRBV11-2 and TRBJ2-7; D unresolved. Looked up from germline, CDR1 is SGHAT and CDR2 is FQNNGV. This CDR3 comprises 16 residues. V lost 0 bases to trimming and J lost 2 bases, with 14 bases between them. The CDR3, as DNA: TGTGCCAGCAGCTTAGATCGATCAGCCGGTACCTACGAGCAGTACTTC. As protein: CASSLDRSAGTYEQYF.

In its sample, this clone was seen a few times. The V gene is TRBV27, the J gene TRBJ1-2; 9 nucleotides agree with TRBD1. The germline V gene encodes CDR1 MNHEY and CDR2 SMNVEV (reference sequence). V lost 7 bases, J lost 4 bases, and 4 bases stayed unmatched. This CDR3 is 13 amino acids long. CDR3 region: CASTRDRAYGYTF. The CDR3 DNA reads TGTGCCAGCACCCGGGACAGGGCCTATGGCTACACCTTC.

V and J are TRBV10-2 and TRBJ2-2; 11 nucleotides line up with TRBD2. Germline values: CDR1 WSHSY, CDR2 SAAADI. The CDR3 totals 15 residues. Trimming at V came to 5 bases and at J to 5 bases, leaving 4 bases not matched to a gene. The CDR3 protein is CASSPSGGPTGELFF. The CDR3 DNA reads TGCGCCAGCAGTCCTAGCGGGGGGCCAACCGGGGAGCTGTTTTTT.

In DNA form, the CDR3 reads TGCGCCAGCAGCCAAGTAGGGAGAGGGACCCCTCAAGGTGCATATGGCTACACCTTC. It codes for CASSQVGRGTPQGAYGYTF. The chain recombines TRBV4-3 with TRBJ1-2; a weak D match, TRBD1 (5 bases). Looked up from germline, CDR1 is LGHNA and CDR2 is YSLEER. The CDR3 contains 19 residues. With 1 base removed from V and 5 bases from J, the gap between germline ends came to 26 bases.

This chain links TRBV11-3 with TRBJ1-1; 7 positions match TRBD1. CDR1 SGHNT and CDR2 YENEEA come from the germline V gene. Trimming removed 3 bases from V and 1 base from J; junction bases left unmatched: 2. The CDR3 covers 14 residues. DNA of the CDR3: TGTGCCAGCAGCTTTTGGGACAGGAACACTGAAGCTTTCTTT. It specifies CASSFWDRNTEAFF. The variable domain in full, completed from reference TRBV11-3 and TRBJ1-1, reads EAGVVQSPRYKIIEKKQPVAFWCNPISGHNTLYWYLQNLGQGPELLIRYENEEAVDDSQLPKDRFSAERLKGVDSTLKIQPAELGDSAVYLCASSFWDRNTEAFFGQGTRLTVV.

This chain links TRBV5-1 with TRBJ2-7, with D unresolved. The CDR3 is 15 residues long. Deletions cut 0 bases from V and 2 bases from J, with 12 bases between. Germline values: CDR1 SGHRS, CDR2 YFSETQ. Here the CDR3 reads CASSLESVTPYEQYF. For the CDR3, the DNA is TGCGCCAGCAGCTTGGAATCAGTAACCCCCTACGAGCAGTACTTC. Using reference TRBV5-1 and TRBJ2-7 for the parts outside the CDR3, the full variable domain is KAGVTQTPRYLIKTRGQQVTLSCSPISGHRSVSWYQQTPGQGLQFLFEYFSETQRNKGNFPGRFSGRQFSNSRSEMNVSTLELGDSALYLCASSLESVTPYEQYFGPGTRLTVT.

To note about this clone: This sample includes further DNA sequences coding for the same CDR3. The chain joins TRBV7-6 to TRBJ2-3, with TRBD2 identical over 12 bases. After removal of 4 bases from V and 2 bases from J, the junction contained 4 bases not matched to a gene. Germline loops: CDR1 SGHVS, CDR2 FNYEAQ. This CDR3 is 16 amino acids long. The CDR3 sequence is CASSSGLAGPTDTQYF. The CDR3, as DNA: TGTGCCAGCAGCTCAGGACTAGCGGGGCCCACAGATACGCAGTATTTT.

J is TRBJ1-1 and V is TRBV5-4; D gene ambiguous. The CDR3 is 16 amino acids. Germline CDR1 SGHNT, CDR2 YYREEE (reference sequence). Between the trimmed V and J ends, which lost 1 base and 6 bases, there was a span of 19 bases. The DNA for the CDR3 is TGTGCCAGCAGCTTGACGGCGGCAGGACCTGGGCCTGAAGCTTTCTTT. Its translation: CASSLTAAGPGPEAFF.

The chain is built from TRBV6-5 and TRBJ2-2; TRBD2 agrees at 10 bases. Germline V lookup: CDR1 MNHEY, CDR2 SVGAGI. Losses at the gene ends were 6 bases for V and 8 bases for J; bases not matched to a gene: 9. The CDR3 covers 15 residues. In DNA, the CDR3 is TGTGCCAGCAGGTATCCGGGACTAGCGAGGGGGGAGCTGTTTTTT. This encodes CASRYPGLARGELFF.

The chain employs TRBV9 and TRBJ2-7; D not certain. The germline V gene encodes CDR1 SGDLS and CDR2 YYNGEE. With 6 bases removed from V and 0 bases from J, the gap between germline ends came to 13 bases. This CDR3 region has 14 residues. The CDR3 reads CASKGLAFSYEQYF. The CDR3 DNA reads TGTGCCAGCAAAGGCCTGGCCTTCTCCTACGAGCAGTACTTC.

The chain recombines TRBV11-2 with TRBJ1-3; no clear D. This CDR3 has 12 residues. V was shortened by 5 bases and J by 7 bases, with 9 bases between the two germline ends. Germline-derived CDR1 and CDR2 are SGHAT and FQNNGV. The chain's CDR3 is CASSLGGNTIYF. DNA of the CDR3: TGTGCCAGCAGCCTCGGCGGTAACACCATATATTTT.

The chain recombines TRBV7-9 with TRBJ2-5; D not resolved. V lost 1 base and J lost 0, with 3 bases in between. This CDR3 comprises 13 residues. Germline assignment: CDR1 SEHNR and CDR2 FQNEAQ (reference sequence). The CDR3 region has the DNA TGTGCCAGCAGCTTAGAGTACCAAGAGACCCAGTACTTC. Residues: CASSLEYQETQYF.

This clone has more than one count but fewer than ten. The V gene is TRBV6-6, the J gene TRBJ2-7; D may match TRBD1 or TRBD2 (5 bases each). V was clipped by 7 bases and J by 4 bases, with 17 bases between them. The V gene's germline CDR1 is MNHNY and CDR2 SVGAGI (reference sequence). The length of the CDR3 is 14 residues. The CDR3 here is CASTQEPGPYEQYF. CDR3 nucleotides: TGTGCCAGCACTCAAGAACCGGGACCTTACGAGCAGTACTTC.

This clone showed up just a few times. The V and J genes are TRBV7-9 and TRBJ2-7, with 7 bases matching TRBD2. Trimming removed 11 bases from V and 3 bases from J; junction bases left unmatched: 4. This CDR3 is built from 11 residues. The germline V gene encodes CDR1 SEHNR and CDR2 FQNEAQ (reference sequence). The DNA of the CDR3 is TGTGCCGGGGGGGAGGACTACGAGCAGTACTTC. Translated: CAGGEDYEQYF.

The chain links TRBV5-1 to TRBJ2-7; 8 positions agree with TRBD1. There are 13 residues in the CDR3. The junction had 4 bases not matched to a gene; V was cut back by 5 bases and J by 3 bases. CDR1 and CDR2 from the germline V gene are SGHRS and YFSETQ. Written as DNA, the CDR3 is TGCGCCAGCAGTCCCGACAGGGGCTACGAGCAGTACTTC. Amino acids: CASSPDRGYEQYF.

V usage is TRBV7-2 and J usage is TRBJ1-5; maybe TRBD1 (5 bases). Germline CDR1 reads SGHTA; CDR2 reads FQGNSA. V was cut by 2 bases and J by 7 bases, with 12 bases left in between. This CDR3 spans 14 amino acids. The chain's CDR3 is CASSLTHGAQPQHF. The CDR3 coding sequence is TGTGCCAGCAGCTTAACCCACGGGGCACAGCCCCAGCATTTT.